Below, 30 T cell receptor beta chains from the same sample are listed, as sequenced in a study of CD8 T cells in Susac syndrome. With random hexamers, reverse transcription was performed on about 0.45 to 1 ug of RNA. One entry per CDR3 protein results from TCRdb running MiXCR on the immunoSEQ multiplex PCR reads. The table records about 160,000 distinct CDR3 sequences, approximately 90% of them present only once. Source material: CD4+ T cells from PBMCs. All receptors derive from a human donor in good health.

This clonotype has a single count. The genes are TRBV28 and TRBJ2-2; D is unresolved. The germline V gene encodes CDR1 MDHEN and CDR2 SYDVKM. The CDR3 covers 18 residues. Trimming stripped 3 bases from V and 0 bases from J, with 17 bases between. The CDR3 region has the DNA TGTGCCAGCAGTTTTCTCCGAGCCGTGGCTTCGAACACCGGGGAGCTGTTTTTT. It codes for CASSFLRAVASNTGELFF.

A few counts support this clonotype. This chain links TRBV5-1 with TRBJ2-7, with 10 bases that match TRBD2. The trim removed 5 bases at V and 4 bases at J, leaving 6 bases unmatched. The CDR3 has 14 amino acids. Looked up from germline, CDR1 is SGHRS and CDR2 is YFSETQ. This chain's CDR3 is CASRGGLATYEQYF. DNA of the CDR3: TGCGCCAGCAGGGGGGGACTAGCGACTTACGAGCAGTACTTC.

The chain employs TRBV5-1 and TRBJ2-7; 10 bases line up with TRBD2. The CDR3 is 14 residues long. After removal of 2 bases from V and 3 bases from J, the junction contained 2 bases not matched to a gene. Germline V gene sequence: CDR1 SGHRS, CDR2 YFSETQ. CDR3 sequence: CASSFASGSYEQYF. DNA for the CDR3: TGCGCCAGCAGCTTCGCTAGCGGGAGCTACGAGCAGTACTTC.

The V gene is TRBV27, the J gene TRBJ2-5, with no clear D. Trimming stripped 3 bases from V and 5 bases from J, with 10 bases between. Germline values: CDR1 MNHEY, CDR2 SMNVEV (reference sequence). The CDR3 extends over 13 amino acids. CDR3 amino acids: CASSFSAWETQYF. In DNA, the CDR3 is TGTGCCAGCAGTTTTTCGGCGTGGGAGACCCAGTACTTC.

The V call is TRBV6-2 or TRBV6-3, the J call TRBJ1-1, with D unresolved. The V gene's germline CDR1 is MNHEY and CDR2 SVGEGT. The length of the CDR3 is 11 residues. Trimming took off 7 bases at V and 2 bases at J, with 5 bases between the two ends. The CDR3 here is CASTINTEAFF. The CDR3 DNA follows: TGTGCCAGCACTATTAACACTGAAGCTTTCTTT.

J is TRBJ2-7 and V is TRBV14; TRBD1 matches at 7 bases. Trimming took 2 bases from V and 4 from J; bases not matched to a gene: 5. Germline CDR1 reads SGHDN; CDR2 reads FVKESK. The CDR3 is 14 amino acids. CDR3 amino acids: CASSQLTGSYEQYF. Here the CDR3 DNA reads TGTGCCAGCAGCCAACTGACAGGGAGTTACGAGCAGTACTTC.

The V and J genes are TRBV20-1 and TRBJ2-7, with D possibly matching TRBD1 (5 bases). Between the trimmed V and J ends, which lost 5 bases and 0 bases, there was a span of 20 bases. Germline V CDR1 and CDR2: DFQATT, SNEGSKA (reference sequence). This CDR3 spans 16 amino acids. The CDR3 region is CSAFTPDTHSSYEQYF. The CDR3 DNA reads TGCAGTGCTTTTACCCCGGACACTCATAGCTCCTACGAGCAGTACTTC.

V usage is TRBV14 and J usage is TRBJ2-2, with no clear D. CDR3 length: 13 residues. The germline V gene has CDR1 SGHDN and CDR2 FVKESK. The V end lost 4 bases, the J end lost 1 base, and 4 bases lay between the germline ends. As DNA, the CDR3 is TGTGCCAGCAGCCCCCAGAACACCGGGGAGCTGTTTTTT. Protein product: CASSPQNTGELFF.

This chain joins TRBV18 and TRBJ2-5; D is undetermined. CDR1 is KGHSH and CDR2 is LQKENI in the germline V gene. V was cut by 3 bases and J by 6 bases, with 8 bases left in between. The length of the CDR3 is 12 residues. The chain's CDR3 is CASSPFEKTQYF. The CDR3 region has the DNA TGTGCCAGCTCACCTTTCGAAAAGACCCAGTACTTC.

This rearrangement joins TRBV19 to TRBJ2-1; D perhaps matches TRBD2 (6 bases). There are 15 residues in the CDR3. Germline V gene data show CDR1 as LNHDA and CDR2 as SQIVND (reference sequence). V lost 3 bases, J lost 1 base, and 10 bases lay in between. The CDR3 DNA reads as TGTGCCAGTAGTATGTCTCGGGGGTCCTACAATGAGCAGTTCTTC. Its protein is CASSMSRGSYNEQFF.

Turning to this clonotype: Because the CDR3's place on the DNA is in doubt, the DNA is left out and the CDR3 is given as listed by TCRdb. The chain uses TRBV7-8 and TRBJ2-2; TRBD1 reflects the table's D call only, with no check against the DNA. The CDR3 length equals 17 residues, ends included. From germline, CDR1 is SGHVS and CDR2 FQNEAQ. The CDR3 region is CASSFGAGTANTGELFF.

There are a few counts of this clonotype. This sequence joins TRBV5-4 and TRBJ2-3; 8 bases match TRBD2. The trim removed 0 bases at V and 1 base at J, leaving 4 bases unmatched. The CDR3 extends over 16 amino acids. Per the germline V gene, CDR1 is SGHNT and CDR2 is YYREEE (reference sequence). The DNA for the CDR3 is TGTGCCAGCAGCTTGGGCTGGCGGGAGGGCACAGATACGCAGTATTTT. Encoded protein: CASSLGWREGTDTQYF.

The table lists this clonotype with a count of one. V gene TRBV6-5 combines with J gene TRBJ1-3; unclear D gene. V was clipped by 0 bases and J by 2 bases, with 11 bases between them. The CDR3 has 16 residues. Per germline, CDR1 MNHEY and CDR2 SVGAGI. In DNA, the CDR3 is TGTGCCAGCAGTTACTCGACCGGAATTCCTGGAAACACCATATATTTT. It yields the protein CASSYSTGIPGNTIYF.

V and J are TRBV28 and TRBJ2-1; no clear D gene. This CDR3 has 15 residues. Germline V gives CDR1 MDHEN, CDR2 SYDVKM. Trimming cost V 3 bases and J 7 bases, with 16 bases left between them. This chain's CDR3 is CASSLRTTSRNEQFF. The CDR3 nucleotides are TGTGCCAGCAGTTTGAGGACCACTTCTCGGAATGAGCAGTTCTTC. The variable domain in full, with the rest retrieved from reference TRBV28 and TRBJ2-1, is DVKVTQSSRYLVKRTGEKVFLECVQDMDHENMFWYRQDPGLGLRLIYFSYDVKMKEKGDIPEGYSVSREKKERFSLILESASTNQTSMYLCASSLRTTSRNEQFFGPGTRLTVL.

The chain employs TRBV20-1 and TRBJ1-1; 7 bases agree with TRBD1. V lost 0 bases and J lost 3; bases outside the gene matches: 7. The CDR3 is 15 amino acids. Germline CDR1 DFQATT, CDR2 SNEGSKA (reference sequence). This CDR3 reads CSARDSLGGDTEAFF. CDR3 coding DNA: TGCAGTGCTAGAGATTCTCTAGGGGGCGACACTGAAGCTTTCTTT.

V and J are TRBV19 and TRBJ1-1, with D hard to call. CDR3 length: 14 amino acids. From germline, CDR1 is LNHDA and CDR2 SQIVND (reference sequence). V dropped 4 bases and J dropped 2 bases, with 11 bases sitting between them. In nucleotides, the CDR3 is TGTGCCAGTAGTAACGGGAATCCTAACACTGAAGCTTTCTTT. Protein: CASSNGNPNTEAFF.

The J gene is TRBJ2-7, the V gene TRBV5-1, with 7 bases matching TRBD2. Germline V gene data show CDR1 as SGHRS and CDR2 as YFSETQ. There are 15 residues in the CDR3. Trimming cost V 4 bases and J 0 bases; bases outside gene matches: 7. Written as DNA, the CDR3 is TGCGCCAGCAGCCCCAAGTGGGAGGGCTCCTACGAGCAGTACTTC. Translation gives CASSPKWEGSYEQYF. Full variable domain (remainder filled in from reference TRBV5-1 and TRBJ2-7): KAGVTQTPRYLIKTRGQQVTLSCSPISGHRSVSWYQQTPGQGLQFLFEYFSETQRNKGNFPGRFSGRQFSNSRSEMNVSTLELGDSALYLCASSPKWEGSYEQYFGPGTRLTVT.

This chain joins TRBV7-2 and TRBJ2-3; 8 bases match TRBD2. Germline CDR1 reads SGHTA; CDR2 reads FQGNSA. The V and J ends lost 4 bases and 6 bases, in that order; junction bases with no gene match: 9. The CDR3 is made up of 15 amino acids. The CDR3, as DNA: TGTGCCAGCAGCTACCAGCGGGAGATTTGGGATACGCAGTATTTT. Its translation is CASSYQREIWDTQYF.

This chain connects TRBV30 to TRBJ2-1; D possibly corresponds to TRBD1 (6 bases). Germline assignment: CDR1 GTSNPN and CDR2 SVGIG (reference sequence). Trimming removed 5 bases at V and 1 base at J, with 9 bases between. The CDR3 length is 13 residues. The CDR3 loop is CAWGRGSYNEQFF. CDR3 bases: TGTGCCTGGGGCAGGGGTTCCTACAATGAGCAGTTCTTC.

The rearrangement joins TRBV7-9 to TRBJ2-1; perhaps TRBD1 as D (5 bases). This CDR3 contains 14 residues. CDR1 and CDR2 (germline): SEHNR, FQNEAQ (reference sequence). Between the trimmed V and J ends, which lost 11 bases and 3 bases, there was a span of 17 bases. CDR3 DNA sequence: TGTGCCGTAGGGGTTAGCTTGAACTACAATGAGCAGTTCTTC. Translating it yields CAVGVSLNYNEQFF.

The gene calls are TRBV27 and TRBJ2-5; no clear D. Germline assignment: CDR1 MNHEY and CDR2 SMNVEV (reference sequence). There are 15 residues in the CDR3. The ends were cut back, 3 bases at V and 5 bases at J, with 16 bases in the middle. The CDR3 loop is CASSLNVGLRETQYF. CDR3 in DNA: TGTGCCAGCAGTTTGAACGTAGGTCTTCGGGAGACCCAGTACTTC.

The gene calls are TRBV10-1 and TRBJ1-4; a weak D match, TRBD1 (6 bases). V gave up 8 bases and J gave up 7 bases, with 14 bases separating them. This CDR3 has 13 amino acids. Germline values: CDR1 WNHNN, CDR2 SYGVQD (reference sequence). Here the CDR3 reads CASRRSRGEKLFF. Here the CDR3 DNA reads TGCGCCAGCCGACGATCCAGGGGTGAAAAACTGTTTTTT.

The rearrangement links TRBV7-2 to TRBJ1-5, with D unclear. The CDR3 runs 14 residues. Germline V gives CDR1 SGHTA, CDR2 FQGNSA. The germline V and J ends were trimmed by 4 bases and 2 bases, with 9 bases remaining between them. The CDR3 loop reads CASSSATGNQPQHF. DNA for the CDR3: TGTGCCAGCAGCTCCGCGACTGGCAATCAGCCCCAGCATTTT.

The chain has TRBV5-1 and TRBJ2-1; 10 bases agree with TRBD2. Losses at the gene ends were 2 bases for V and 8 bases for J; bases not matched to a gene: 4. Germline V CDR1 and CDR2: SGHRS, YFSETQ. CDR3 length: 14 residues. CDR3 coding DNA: TGCGCCAGCAGCTTCAGCGGGGGGGCAGATGAGCAGTTCTTC. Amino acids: CASSFSGGADEQFF.

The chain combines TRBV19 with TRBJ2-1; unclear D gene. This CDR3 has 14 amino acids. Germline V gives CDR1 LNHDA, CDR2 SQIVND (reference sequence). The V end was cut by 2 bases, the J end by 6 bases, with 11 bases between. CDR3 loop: CASSISWNPNEQFF. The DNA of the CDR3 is TGTGCCAGTAGTATATCGTGGAACCCCAATGAGCAGTTCTTC. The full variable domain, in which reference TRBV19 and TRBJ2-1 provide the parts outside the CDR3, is DGGITQSPKYLFRKEGQNVTLSCEQNLNHDAMYWYRQDPGQGLRLIYYSQIVNDFQKGDIAEGYSVSREKKESFPLTVTSAQKNPTAFYLCASSISWNPNEQFFGPGTRLTVL.

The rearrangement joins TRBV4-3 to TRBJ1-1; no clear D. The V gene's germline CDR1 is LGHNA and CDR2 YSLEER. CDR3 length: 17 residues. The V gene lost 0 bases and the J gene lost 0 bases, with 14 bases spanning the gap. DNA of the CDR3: TGCGCCAGCAGCCAAGAGTTTCCAGACAATTTGAACACTGAAGCTTTCTTT. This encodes CASSQEFPDNLNTEAFF.

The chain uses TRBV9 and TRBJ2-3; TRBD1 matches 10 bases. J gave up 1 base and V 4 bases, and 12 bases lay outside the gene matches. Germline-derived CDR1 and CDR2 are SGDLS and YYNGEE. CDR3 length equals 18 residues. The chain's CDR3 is CASSRRVSGTGGTDTQYF. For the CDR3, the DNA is TGTGCCAGCAGCAGAAGGGTGTCAGGGACAGGGGGCACAGATACGCAGTATTTT.

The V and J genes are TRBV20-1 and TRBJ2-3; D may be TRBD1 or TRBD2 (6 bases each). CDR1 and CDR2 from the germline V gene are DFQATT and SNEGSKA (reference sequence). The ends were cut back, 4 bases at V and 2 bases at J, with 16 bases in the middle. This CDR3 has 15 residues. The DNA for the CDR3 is TGCAGTGCTAAACTCCGGGGGCGGAACACAGATACGCAGTATTTT. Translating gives CSAKLRGRNTDTQYF.

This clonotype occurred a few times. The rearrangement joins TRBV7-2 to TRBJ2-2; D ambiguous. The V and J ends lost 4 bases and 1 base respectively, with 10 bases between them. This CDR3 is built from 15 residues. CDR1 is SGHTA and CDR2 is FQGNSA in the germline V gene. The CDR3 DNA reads TGTGCCAGCAGCTCCCCTCGGAGGAACACCGGGGAGCTGTTTTTT. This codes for CASSSPRRNTGELFF.

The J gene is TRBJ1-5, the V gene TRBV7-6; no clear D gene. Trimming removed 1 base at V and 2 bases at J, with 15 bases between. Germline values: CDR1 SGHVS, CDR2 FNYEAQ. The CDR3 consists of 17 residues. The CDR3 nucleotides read TGTGCCAGCAGCTTAGTTTGGGCACTTCTGGGCAATCAGCCCCAGCATTTT. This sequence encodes CASSLVWALLGNQPQHF.